A single sample is the source of the 13 T cell receptor beta chains below, sequenced in a study of cytomegalovirus exposure and HLA in healthy donors. The data were produced by immunoSEQ multiplex PCR, yet TCRdb's version contains in-frame clones alone and is incomplete. The sample lists over 60,000 clones, 90% to 95% seen once, with about 4.3% in the top ten. The specimen sequenced was PBMCs. All receptors derive from a man aged 18 to 30 in good health and CMV-seropositive.

This clone appeared a single time. V and J are TRBV7-2 and TRBJ1-1; TRBD1 might be the D (5 bases). Trimming took 4 bases from V and 6 from J, leaving 15 bases between them. CDR3 length: 14 amino acids. CDR1 SGHTA and CDR2 FQGNSA come from the germline V gene. This CDR3 reads CASSSGGEFAEAFF. CDR3 sequence (DNA): TGTGCCAGCAGCTCCGGGGGGGAATTCGCTGAAGCTTTCTTT.

This clone was found a few times. The chain has TRBV7-2 and TRBJ2-5; D is possibly TRBD1 (7 bases). CDR3 length: 18 amino acids. Germline CDR1 and CDR2: SGHTA and FQGNSA. V was clipped by 5 bases and J by 2 bases, with 24 bases between them. CDR3 nucleotide sequence: TGTGCCAGCAGCGCGACAGGGATGGGACTTTGGGTACAAGAGACCCAGTACTTC. It encodes CASSATGMGLWVQETQYF.

This clone was seen once. The chain joins TRBV7-2 to TRBJ1-2; D is perhaps TRBD1 (6 bases). V shed 5 bases and J shed 8 bases, with 12 bases lying between them. This CDR3 is 12 amino acids long. The germline gives CDR1 SGHTA, CDR2 FQGNSA. The CDR3 DNA follows: TGTGCCAGCAGCGAGGGGGTTTTGGGCTACACCTTC. Protein product: CASSEGVLGYTF. Variable domain in full (rest from reference TRBV7-2 and TRBJ1-2): GAGVSQSPSNKVTEKGKDVELRCDPISGHTALYWYRQSLGQGLEFLIYFQGNSAPDKSGLPSDRFSAERTGGSVSTLTIQRTQQEDSAVYLCASSEGVLGYTFGSGTRLTVV.

This rearrangement joins TRBV4-1 to TRBJ2-5; 8 bases fit TRBD2. The CDR3 extends over 20 amino acids. Trimming cost V 2 bases and J 2 bases; bases outside gene matches: 19. Per germline, CDR1 MGHRA and CDR2 YSYEKL. The CDR3 bases are TGCGCCAGCAGCCAACCCCTCCGGGGGGGCGCGTTCTGGGAGCAAGAGACCCAGTACTTC. Amino acids: CASSQPLRGGAFWEQETQYF.

The genes are TRBV11-2 and TRBJ2-3; a weak D match, TRBD2 (6 bases). This CDR3 has 12 residues. Deletions cut 2 bases from V and 9 bases from J, with 9 bases between. The germline CDR1 and CDR2 sequences are SGHAT and FQNNGV. CDR3 protein: CASSLWGETQYF. The CDR3 region has the DNA TGTGCCAGCAGCTTATGGGGGGAAACGCAGTATTTT.

In DNA, the CDR3 is TGTGCCAGCAGCTTGGGAGGGGAGGGGAAAGCTTTCTTT. Translated: CASSLGGEGKAFF. The chain joins TRBV5-4 to TRBJ1-1; D perhaps matches TRBD1 (5 bases). The CDR3 contains 13 residues. Trimming shortened V by 0 bases and J by 9 bases, and 12 bases separated the two germline ends. CDR1 is SGHNT and CDR2 is YYREEE in the germline V gene (reference sequence).

V and J are TRBV9 and TRBJ2-2; 15 bases fit TRBD2. The germline V gene has CDR1 SGDLS and CDR2 YYNGEE. The V gene end was trimmed by 0 bases and the J gene end by 4 bases; junction bases not matched to a gene: 4. This CDR3 spans 18 amino acids. The chain's CDR3 is CASSVGTSGGAVTGELFF. The CDR3 region has the DNA TGTGCCAGCAGCGTAGGGACTAGCGGGGGGGCGGTCACCGGGGAGCTGTTTTTT. The full variable domain, in which reference TRBV9 and TRBJ2-2 provide the parts outside the CDR3, is DSGVTQTPKHLITATGQRVTLRCSPRSGDLSVYWYQQSLDQGLQFLIQYYNGEERAKGNILERFSAQQFPDLHSELNLSSLELGDSALYFCASSVGTSGGAVTGELFFGEGSRLTVL.

The chain carries TRBV11-3 and TRBJ2-1; tentatively, D is TRBD2 (5 bases). V lost 3 bases to trimming and J lost 6 bases, with 6 bases between them. CDR1 and CDR2 (germline): SGHNT, YENEEA. The CDR3 totals 12 residues. The chain's CDR3 is CASSFAGNEQFF. The CDR3, as DNA: TGTGCCAGCAGCTTCGCGGGCAATGAGCAGTTCTTC.

The J gene is TRBJ2-1, the V gene TRBV5-6; D uncertain. There are 14 residues in the CDR3. V gave up 1 base and J gave up 9 bases, with 14 bases separating them. The germline CDR1 and CDR2 sequences are SGHDT and YYEEEE. The CDR3 region has the DNA TGTGCCAGCAGCTTGCCGATTGGTTGGGCTGAGCAGTTCTTC. As protein: CASSLPIGWAEQFF.

The chain uses TRBV11-2 and TRBJ2-7; TRBD1 aligns across 10 bases. Trimming took 4 bases from V and 4 from J; bases not matched to a gene: 16. The CDR3 is 18 residues long. The germline V gene encodes CDR1 SGHAT and CDR2 FQNNGV. The CDR3: CASSSPPSDRGNYYEQYF. In nucleotides, the CDR3 is TGTGCCAGCAGCTCACCACCCTCGGACAGGGGGAACTATTACGAGCAGTACTTC.

The V gene is TRBV15, the J gene TRBJ2-5; tentative D call: TRBD1 (5 bases). With 0 bases removed from V and 5 bases from J, the gap between germline ends came to 16 bases. Looked up from germline, CDR1 is LNHNV and CDR2 is YYDKDF (reference sequence). The CDR3 loop spans 16 amino acids. Here the CDR3 reads CATSREGAGWKETQYF. The DNA of the CDR3 is TGTGCCACCAGCAGAGAAGGGGCAGGGTGGAAGGAGACCCAGTACTTC.

The chain couples TRBV7-2 to TRBJ1-1; D uncertain. The CDR3 has 11 amino acids. CDR1 is SGHTA and CDR2 is FQGNSA in the germline V gene. V was clipped by 5 bases and J by 3 bases, with 4 bases between them. The CDR3 region is CASSPDTEAFF. The CDR3 DNA reads TGTGCCAGCAGCCCGGACACTGAAGCTTTCTTT.

The chain recombines TRBV6-1 with TRBJ1-5; 7 nucleotides align to TRBD1. The junction had 6 bases not matched to a gene; V was cut back by 4 bases and J by 6 bases. Per the germline V gene, CDR1 is MNHNS and CDR2 is SASEGT. The CDR3 runs 14 residues. In DNA form, the CDR3 reads TGTGCCAGCAGTGGCCCAGGGGGTGGTCAGCCCCAGCATTTT. It translates to CASSGPGGGQPQHF.